Below are 30 T cell receptor beta chains sequenced from a single sample in a study of T cell responses to AZD1222 COVID-19 vaccine (dated by TCRdb to 2020 to 2023). The library was produced with the immunoSEQ multiplex PCR assay. TCRdb took this table from immuneACCESS and kept in-frame rearrangements with V and J called. Such tables lack part of the clones; where checked against another copy, unresolved V genes explain under half of the gap, and the rest is unexplained. Within this sample are about 100,000 clones, with 87% of them counted one time only. Over 4% of the sample rests with the top ten. The meaning of the sample's time point label: baseline before first vaccination. In light of the paper, this sample's treatment or condition label describes: meningococcal conjugate vaccine given as trial control. The sequences come from peripheral blood, collected on day 0 of MenACWY control vaccination. The receptors derive from an adult in good health.

DNA for the CDR3: TGTGCCAGCAGCTTCGGTAGCACAGATACGCAGTATTTT. It codes for CASSFGSTDTQYF. The chain couples TRBV7-8 to TRBJ2-3, with D hard to call. Trimming pared 3 bases from V and 0 bases from J, leaving 4 bases between. Germline loops: CDR1 SGHVS, CDR2 FQNEAQ. CDR3 length equals 13 residues.

V and J are TRBV11-3 and TRBJ2-7, with a possible D match to TRBD2 (5 bases). V was shortened by 8 bases and J by 6 bases, with 23 bases between the two germline ends. In germline, CDR1 is SGHNT, CDR2 YENEEA. The CDR3 length is 15 residues. CDR3 residues: CASSLCWTAAGEQYF. For the CDR3, the DNA is TGTGCCAGCTCACTTTGTTGGACGGCCGCGGGCGAGCAGTACTTC.

The J gene is TRBJ2-5, the V gene TRBV9, with 7 nucleotides matching TRBD2. The CDR3 sequence is 14 residues long. CDR1 is SGDLS, CDR2 YYNGEE, per germline. V lost 0 bases to trimming and J lost 3 bases; unmatched junction nucleotides: 2. The CDR3 DNA reads TGTGCCAGCAGCGTAGGACTAGCTAAAGAGACCCAGTACTTC. It is translated as CASSVGLAKETQYF.

The chain links TRBV18 to TRBJ1-5; TRBD1 aligns across 7 bases. Germline V gene data show CDR1 as KGHSH and CDR2 as LQKENI. Trimming at V came to 6 bases and at J to 1 base, leaving 3 bases not matched to a gene. This CDR3 contains 14 residues. CDR3 sequence reads: CASSQGVSNQPQHF. CDR3 in DNA: TGTGCCAGCTCCCAGGGGGTGAGCAATCAGCCCCAGCATTTT. The variable domain in full, completed from reference TRBV18 and TRBJ1-5, reads NAGVMQNPRHLVRRRGQEARLRCSPMKGHSHVYWYRQLPEEGLKFMVYLQKENIIDESGMPKERFSAEFPKEGPSILRIQQVVRGDSAAYFCASSQGVSNQPQHFGDGTRLSIL.

The chain carries TRBV29-1 and TRBJ1-1; TRBD1 aligns across 11 bases. The CDR3 extends over 19 amino acids. Germline V gene sequence: CDR1 SQVTM, CDR2 ANQGSEA. The junction had 16 bases not matched to a gene; V was cut back by 4 bases and J by 0 bases. In DNA, the CDR3 is TGCAGCGTTGTAGGATCCGGACAGGGGGCAATCCCTATGAACACTGAAGCTTTCTTT. It translates to CSVVGSGQGAIPMNTEAFF.

This clone was recorded a few times. The chain recombines TRBV5-4 with TRBJ1-6, with D perhaps TRBD1 (5 bases). This CDR3 region has 15 residues. Germline V gene lookup returns CDR1 SGHNT and CDR2 YYREEE (reference sequence). V was shortened by 1 base and J by 5 bases, with 10 bases between the two germline ends. This chain's CDR3 is CASSLTGVNNSPLHF. The CDR3 DNA reads TGTGCCAGCAGCTTGACGGGGGTCAATAATTCACCCCTCCACTTT.

The genes are TRBV4-1 and TRBJ2-7; 9 bases match TRBD2. V lost 1 base to trimming and J lost 2 bases; unmatched junction nucleotides: 3. Germline CDR1 and CDR2: MGHRA and YSYEKL. The CDR3 is made up of 15 amino acids. In DNA, the CDR3 is TGCGCCAGCAGCCAAGTAGTAGCGGGGGCCTACGAGCAGTACTTC. This encodes CASSQVVAGAYEQYF.

This chain links TRBV28 with TRBJ2-5; D call uncertain. CDR1 and CDR2 from the germline V gene are MDHEN and SYDVKM. The CDR3 length is 15 residues. The V end lost 7 bases, the J end lost 1 base, and 16 bases lay between the germline ends. The CDR3 is CASNSPRRLQETQYF. Here the CDR3 DNA reads TGTGCCAGCAATAGCCCCCGGCGGCTCCAAGAGACCCAGTACTTC.

This chain connects TRBV6-6 to TRBJ2-7; D is ambiguous. The DNA matches TRBJ2-5 better at its end, which makes the J call doubtful. The CDR3 length is 11 residues. Germline loops: CDR1 MNHNY, CDR2 SVGAGI (reference sequence). The CDR3 bases are TGTGCCAGCAGTTACGGAGAGACCCAGTACTTC. Translating gives CASSYGETQYF.

This chain joins TRBV28 and TRBJ2-7; 8 positions agree with TRBD1. Germline-derived CDR1 and CDR2 are MDHEN and SYDVKM. The trim removed 4 bases at V and 3 bases at J, leaving 2 bases unmatched. The CDR3 spans 13 residues. The CDR3 loop is CASSSGQGYEQYF. CDR3 DNA sequence: TGTGCCAGCAGTTCCGGACAGGGCTACGAGCAGTACTTC.

The chain joins TRBV12-1 to TRBJ1-2. TRBV12-1 is termed a pseudogene. The CDR3 runs to 16 residues. In nucleotides, the CDR3 is TGTGCCAGCAGCTTTGTCGTCCAGGTCCGGGGACGAGGCTACACCTTC. It is translated as CASSFVVQVRGRGYTF.

The J gene is TRBJ2-2, the V gene TRBV4-1, with D possibly matching TRBD2 (6 bases). Per germline, CDR1 MGHRA and CDR2 YSYEKL. The V gene lost 0 bases and the J gene lost 1 base, with 12 bases spanning the gap. The CDR3 covers 17 residues. The CDR3 spells CASSQEVLAVNTGELFF. CDR3 in DNA: TGCGCCAGCAGCCAAGAGGTATTAGCGGTGAACACCGGGGAGCTGTTTTTT.

This chain uses TRBV27 with TRBJ1-1; D gene unclear. V was shortened by 4 bases and J by 3 bases, with 12 bases between the two germline ends. This CDR3 has 14 amino acids. CDR1 and CDR2 (germline): MNHEY, SMNVEV (reference sequence). The CDR3 here is CASSSIPQDTEAFF. CDR3 nucleotide sequence: TGTGCCAGCAGTTCGATTCCCCAGGACACTGAAGCTTTCTTT.

CDR3 sequence reads: CASSSRGILNSPLHF. The CDR3 coding sequence is TGTGCCAGCAGTTCCAGAGGGATTCTTAATTCACCCCTCCACTTT. V and J are TRBV6-5 and TRBJ1-6; D gene uncertain. Germline assignment: CDR1 MNHEY and CDR2 SVGAGI. The CDR3 contains 15 residues. V lost 4 bases and J lost 6, with 13 bases in between.

The chain links TRBV12-2 to TRBJ2-7; TRBD1 is the table's D call, not checked against the DNA. TRBV12-2 is listed as a pseudogene. This CDR3 has 15 residues. This CDR3 reads CASRPPTGPTYEQYF. CDR3 nucleotides: TGTGCAAGTCGCCCACCGACAGGACCCACCTACGAGCAGTACTTC.

In this sample, this clone turned up once. The J gene is TRBJ1-4, the V gene TRBV6-6; no definite D call. CDR3 length: 12 amino acids. Trimming removed 2 bases at V and 7 bases at J, with 5 bases between. Germline assignment: CDR1 MNHNY and CDR2 SVGAGI (reference sequence). The CDR3 loop is CASSYGAEKLFF. CDR3 bases: TGTGCCAGCAGTTACGGTGCTGAAAAACTGTTTTTT.

The V call is TRBV9, the J call TRBJ2-3; 9 positions match TRBD2. The CDR3 is 16 amino acids. The germline V gene encodes CDR1 SGDLS and CDR2 YYNGEE. V lost 3 bases and J lost 0; bases outside the gene matches: 5. In DNA, the CDR3 is TGTGCCAGCAGCGCTGGACTAGCGCGAAGCACAGATACGCAGTATTTT. Residues: CASSAGLARSTDTQYF.

The rearrangement joins TRBV2 to TRBJ1-6, with 10 positions matching TRBD1. Per germline, CDR1 SNHLY and CDR2 FYNNEI. With 6 bases clipped from V and 8 bases from J, the junction kept 4 bases outside the gene matches. The CDR3 is made up of 14 amino acids. The DNA for the CDR3 is TGTGCCAGCAGAGCCGGGACAGGGGATTCACCCCTCCACTTT. Translating gives CASRAGTGDSPLHF.

The V call is TRBV10-3, the J call TRBJ2-1; D call uncertain. Looked up from germline, CDR1 is ENHRY and CDR2 is SYGVKD. The CDR3 runs 13 residues. V was shortened by 0 bases and J by 13 bases, with 13 bases between the two germline ends. The DNA for the CDR3 is TGTGCCATCAGTGAGTCGAGCGACCTAATTCAGTTCTTC. Protein: CAISESSDLIQFF.

The gene calls are TRBV12-3 or TRBV12-4 and TRBJ1-2, with D possibly TRBD1 on 6 matching bases. This CDR3 contains 13 residues. The V gene lost 3 bases and the J gene lost 3 bases, with 8 bases spanning the gap. CDR3 in amino acids: CASSFRGYYGYTF. DNA of the CDR3: TGTGCCAGCAGTTTTAGGGGGTACTATGGCTACACCTTC.

The chain uses TRBV12-3 or TRBV12-4 and TRBJ2-7; D is undetermined. CDR3 length: 11 amino acids. V was trimmed by 2 bases and J by 2 bases, leaving 1 base between them. CDR3 sequence (DNA): TGTGCCAGCAGTTTAACCTACGAGCAGTACTTC. It specifies CASSLTYEQYF.

This clone was counted once. CDR3 coding DNA: TGTGCCAGCAGTTTATGGGACCAAGCTTTCTTT. It encodes CASSLWDQAFF. The chain has TRBV28 and TRBJ1-1, with D unclear. Trimming took off 0 bases at V and 9 bases at J, with 5 bases between the two ends. The CDR3 length is 11 residues. The V gene's germline CDR1 is MDHEN and CDR2 SYDVKM.

This sequence joins TRBV27 and TRBJ2-1, with unresolved D. CDR1 and CDR2 from the germline V gene are MNHEY and SMNVEV (reference sequence). There are 14 residues in the CDR3. Trimming cost V 5 bases and J 0 bases, with 8 bases left between them. In DNA, the CDR3 is TGTGCCAGCAGTCTATTTAGCTCCTACAATGAGCAGTTCTTC. The encoded protein is CASSLFSSYNEQFF.

The genes are TRBV27 and TRBJ1-2; TRBD1 might be the D (6 bases). The ends were cut back, 4 bases at V and 4 bases at J, with 13 bases in the middle. The CDR3 covers 14 residues. Germline CDR1 MNHEY, CDR2 SMNVEV (reference sequence). CDR3 region: CASSSHGQPYGYTF. The CDR3 nucleotides are TGTGCCAGCAGTTCCCACGGACAGCCCTATGGCTACACCTTC.

This chain uses TRBV7-8 with TRBJ2-1; 8 bases agree with TRBD2. Germline V gene lookup returns CDR1 SGHVS and CDR2 FQNEAQ. The CDR3 consists of 16 residues. The V segment lost 7 bases and the J segment 6 bases; nucleotides outside the gene matches: 14. CDR3 in DNA: TGTGCCAGCACCCCCCCGCGTAGCGGGATTTCCAATGAGCAGTTCTTC. This encodes CASTPPRSGISNEQFF.

The chain links TRBV28 to TRBJ2-7; D is ambiguous. Germline loops: CDR1 MDHEN, CDR2 SYDVKM. V was clipped by 3 bases and J by 0 bases, with 6 bases between them. This CDR3 comprises 13 residues. The CDR3 is CASSLTHSYEQYF. The DNA of the CDR3 is TGTGCCAGCAGTTTGACTCACTCCTACGAGCAGTACTTC.

The chain employs TRBV7-2 and TRBJ2-4; 8 bases agree with TRBD1. The CDR3 extends over 17 amino acids. Germline V gene lookup returns CDR1 SGHTA and CDR2 FQGNSA. V gave up 1 base and J gave up 6 bases; unmatched junction bases: 11. Here the CDR3 reads CASSLVYRGFSGNIQYF. CDR3 sequence (DNA): TGTGCCAGCAGCTTAGTATACAGGGGGTTTTCGGGAAACATTCAGTACTTC.

This clone has only a few counts. The CDR3 reads CASSTPYGLAVEQFF. The CDR3 DNA is TGTGCCAGTAGTACACCCTATGGACTAGCTGTTGAGCAGTTCTTC. This rearrangement joins TRBV19 to TRBJ2-1; 8 bases align to TRBD2. CDR1 LNHDA and CDR2 SQIVND come from the germline V gene (reference sequence). With 4 bases clipped from V and 9 bases from J, the junction kept 11 bases outside the gene matches. This CDR3 has 15 amino acids.

This chain uses TRBV19 with TRBJ1-5, with D perhaps matching TRBD1 (5 bases). Germline V gene sequence: CDR1 LNHDA, CDR2 SQIVND (reference sequence). The CDR3 loop spans 15 amino acids. Trimming stripped 1 base from V and 2 bases from J, with 9 bases between. The CDR3 DNA reads TGTGCCAGTAGTATAGGTCAGGGAGGCAATCAGCCCCAGCATTTT. Translated: CASSIGQGGNQPQHF.

The J gene is TRBJ2-3, the V gene TRBV9, with no clear D. The V gene's germline CDR1 is SGDLS and CDR2 YYNGEE. CDR3 size: 14 residues. Deletions cut 3 bases from V and 1 base from J, with 9 bases between. The CDR3: CASSARSRTDTQYF. The CDR3 bases are TGTGCCAGCAGCGCCCGGAGTCGCACAGATACGCAGTATTTT.